These 13 T cell receptor beta chains share one sample of origin, sequenced in a study of T-cell memory formation after mild COVID-19. TCRdb re-called the 5' RACE reads through MiXCR, storing one row per CDR3 protein. In the table there are approximately 440,000 distinct CDR3 sequences, 20% of which are singletons. Source material: PBMCs or a T cell subset sorted from them (not recorded which). Receptors originate from an adult woman who had mild COVID-19 (a few samples of this study predate the infection). Cell type and time point are not known.

This clonotype was recorded once. The V gene is TRBV18, the J gene TRBJ2-2; possible D gene TRBD1, 5 bases. Germline values: CDR1 KGHSH, CDR2 LQKENI. The CDR3 spans 16 residues. The V gene lost 0 bases and the J gene lost 2 bases, with 10 bases spanning the gap. The CDR3 DNA sequence: TGTGCCAGCTCACCACCAGGGGCGACTAACACCGGGGAGCTGTTTTTT. Translated: CASSPPGATNTGELFF. Filled out from reference TRBV18 and TRBJ2-2, the complete variable domain reads NAGVMQNPRHLVRRRGQEARLRCSPMKGHSHVYWYRQLPEEGLKFMVYLQKENIIDESGMPKERFSAEFPKEGPSILRIQQVVRGDSAAYFCASSPPGATNTGELFFGEGSRLTVL.

Only one count was recorded for this clonotype. The chain uses TRBV24-1 and TRBJ2-1; 10 bases map to TRBD1. Losses at the gene ends were 1 base for V and 7 bases for J; bases not matched to a gene: 9. The germline V gene encodes CDR1 KGHDR and CDR2 SFDVKD. The CDR3 is 17 amino acids. Here the CDR3 reads CATSDLAGTGADNEQFF. CDR3 DNA: TGTGCCACCAGTGATTTAGCCGGGACAGGGGCGGATAATGAGCAGTTCTTC.

This clonotype was detected only a few times. The chain combines TRBV7-9 with TRBJ2-7, with 7 positions matching TRBD1. Germline V gene data show CDR1 as SEHNR and CDR2 as FQNEAQ (reference sequence). V lost 5 bases, J lost 0 bases, and 10 bases stayed unmatched. This CDR3 is built from 16 residues. DNA of the CDR3: TGTGCCAGCAGCCATCCCCAGACAGGGCCCTCCTACGAGCAGTACTTC. Residues: CASSHPQTGPSYEQYF. Together with reference TRBV7-9 and TRBJ2-7, the CDR3 gives the full variable domain: DTGVSQNPRHKITKRGQNVTFRCDPISEHNRLYWYRQTLGQGPEFLTYFQNEAQLEKSRLLSDRFSAERPKGSFSTLEIQRTEQGDSAMYLCASSHPQTGPSYEQYFGPGTRLTVT.

This clonotype was counted ten times or more. The rearrangement links TRBV24-1 to TRBJ1-2, with a possible D match to TRBD1 (5 bases). The CDR3 spans 15 residues. V lost 2 bases, J lost 4 bases, and 13 bases lay in between. Per germline, CDR1 KGHDR and CDR2 SFDVKD. The CDR3 is CATSDSGTERYGYTF. The CDR3 nucleotides read TGTGCCACCAGTGATTCCGGGACCGAGCGCTATGGCTACACCTTC.

The table lists this clonotype with a few counts. CDR3 sequence reads: CASSPPAGGSQPQHF. The CDR3 region has the DNA TGTGCCAGCAGCCCCCCGGCAGGGGGGAGTCAGCCCCAGCATTTT. This chain connects TRBV12-3 or TRBV12-4 to TRBJ1-5; 7 bases fit TRBD1. V was clipped by 6 bases and J by 6 bases; unmatched bases: 11. The CDR3 runs 15 residues.

This clonotype was recorded many times. This chain uses TRBV7-2 with TRBJ2-5; a weak D match, TRBD2 (6 bases). CDR1 and CDR2 (germline): SGHTA, FQGNSA. V dropped 5 bases and J dropped 4 bases, with 14 bases sitting between them. The CDR3 extends over 14 amino acids. The CDR3 region has the DNA TGTGCCAGCAGCCCATCTCCGGGACTAGAGACCCAGTACTTC. It codes for CASSPSPGLETQYF.

The chain combines TRBV28 with TRBJ1-2, with a possible D match to TRBD1 (6 bases). CDR3 length: 13 amino acids. The germline V gene has CDR1 MDHEN and CDR2 SYDVKM. V lost 2 bases and J lost 7, with 11 bases in between. The CDR3 spells CASSLPGGGGYTF. The CDR3 DNA follows: TGTGCCAGCAGTTTACCCGGGGGCGGTGGCTACACCTTC.

This chain connects TRBV29-1 to TRBJ1-2; TRBD1 matches at 7 bases. The germline gives CDR1 SQVTM, CDR2 ANQGSEA. V lost 7 bases, J lost 5 bases, and 10 bases stayed unmatched. CDR3 length equals 13 residues. This chain's CDR3 is CSGLEGQRYGYTF. The CDR3 DNA follows: TGCAGCGGTCTTGAGGGACAGCGATATGGCTACACCTTC.

This clonotype was counted only a few times. The rearrangement uses TRBV7-9 and TRBJ2-7; 7 nucleotides agree with TRBD1. The germline gives CDR1 SEHNR, CDR2 FQNEAQ (reference sequence). The CDR3 is 14 amino acids. Trimming removed 5 bases from V and 0 bases from J; junction bases left unmatched: 4. CDR3 loop: CASSQGQYSYEQYF. Here the CDR3 DNA reads TGTGCCAGCAGCCAGGGACAGTACTCCTACGAGCAGTACTTC.

V usage is TRBV5-5 and J usage is TRBJ2-7; D is undetermined. Germline-derived CDR1 and CDR2 are SGHKS and YYEKEE (reference sequence). The CDR3 runs 14 residues. Trimming pared 1 base from V and 3 bases from J, leaving 11 bases between. In nucleotides, the CDR3 is TGTGCCAGCAGCTTGTTCTCTAAGGGCTACGAGCAGTACTTC. Translated: CASSLFSKGYEQYF. Filled out from reference TRBV5-5 and TRBJ2-7, the complete variable domain reads DAGVTQSPTHLIKTRGQQVTLRCSPISGHKSVSWYQQVLGQGPQFIFQYYEKEERGRGNFPDRFSARQFPNYSSELNVNALLLGDSALYLCASSLFSKGYEQYFGPGTRLTVT.

This clonotype was picked up many times. V usage is TRBV5-5 and J usage is TRBJ2-1, with TRBD1 matching 9 bases. The J segment lost 4 bases and the V segment lost 7 bases, leaving 9 bases of the junction unmatched. This CDR3 spans 15 amino acids. The V gene's germline CDR1 is SGHKS and CDR2 YYEKEE (reference sequence). The CDR3 reads CASARQGDAYNEQFF. The DNA for the CDR3 is TGTGCCAGCGCGCGACAGGGGGATGCTTACAATGAGCAGTTCTTC.

This clonotype was recorded a few times. The chain joins TRBV29-1 to TRBJ2-7; 7 bases line up with TRBD1. The J segment lost 2 bases and the V segment lost 4 bases, leaving 5 bases of the junction unmatched. Germline CDR1 SQVTM, CDR2 ANQGSEA. The CDR3 consists of 13 residues. The CDR3 region is CSVVGDRAYEQYF. The DNA for the CDR3 is TGCAGCGTTGTCGGGGACAGAGCCTACGAGCAGTACTTC.

The chain is built from TRBV5-6 and TRBJ2-7, with 9 nucleotides matching TRBD1. J was trimmed by 4 bases and V by 6 bases; bases with no gene match: 17. The CDR3 is made up of 17 amino acids. Germline-derived CDR1 and CDR2 are SGHDT and YYEEEE. CDR3 coding DNA: TGTGCCAGCACCCTACTGAACCGGGACAGGGCTGAATACGAGCAGTACTTC. Its protein product is CASTLLNRDRAEYEQYF. The complete variable domain, with remaining parts taken from reference TRBV5-6 and TRBJ2-7, reads DAGVTQSPTHLIKTRGQQVTLRCSPKSGHDTVSWYQQALGQGPQFIFQYYEEEERQRGNFPDRFSGHQFPNYSSELNVNALLLGDSALYLCASTLLNRDRAEYEQYFGPGTRLTVT.